This T cell receptor (beta chain) was captured by sequencing in a study of blood T cell repertoires in COVID-19. Germline CDR1 and CDR2: SGHTA and FQGNSA. J lost 1 base, V lost 4 bases, and 7 bases had no gene match. This CDR3 spans 16 amino acids. Authors' processing steps: By means of reference gene primer amplification, nucleated cell counts were estimated. The data were produced by immunoSEQ multiplex PCR, yet TCRdb's version contains in-frame clones alone and is incomplete. V and J calls and clone size come straight from that table; D and trimming were deduced from the DNA. The repertoire holds about 120,000 clones, more than 80% seen once, with less than 11% in the top ten.

The rearrangement joins TRBV7-2 to TRBJ2-5, with 9 bases fitting TRBD1. The specimen was peripheral blood. The clonotype was recovered from a human donor in a cohort sampled during active COVID-19. The CDR3 region has the DNA TGTGCCAGCAGCTCACCAGGGACAGGGATCCAAGAGACCCAGTACTTC. Its translation: CASSSPGTGIQETQYF.